Following are 24 T cell receptor beta chains from one sample sequenced in a study of CD8+ T cells in alopecia areata. In each case, RNA was isolated and then reverse transcribed into cDNA as the sequencing template. This table comes from immunoSEQ multiplex PCR, and its TCRdb copy is limited to in-frame clones, with some not included. The sample lists about 250,000 clones, 60% occurring once. Treatment meaning: oral pan-JAK inhibitor, 5-10 mg twice daily. Sample: CD4+ T cells sorted from blood, taken at approximately week 51, from a patient treated with tofacitinib. The receptor source for this set is a human donor with alopecia areata.

The J gene is TRBJ1-1, the V gene TRBV5-6; no firm D call. The V and J ends lost 1 base and 0 bases respectively, with 4 bases between them. The CDR3 is 13 residues long. Per germline, CDR1 SGHDT and CDR2 YYEEEE. CDR3 nucleotides: TGTGCCAGCAGCTTGACGGTGAACACTGAAGCTTTCTTT. Translation gives CASSLTVNTEAFF.

This chain links TRBV2 with TRBJ1-6; D not resolved. Germline V CDR1 and CDR2: SNHLY, FYNNEI. This CDR3 spans 13 amino acids. V dropped 8 bases and J dropped 7 bases, with 12 bases sitting between them. The CDR3 DNA reads as TGTGCCAGCCAGGAACGTATCAATTCACCCCTCCACTTT. This codes for CASQERINSPLHF.

The rearrangement uses TRBV30 and TRBJ1-1; possibly TRBD1 for D (6 bases). This CDR3 is 15 amino acids long. Germline CDR1 reads GTSNPN; CDR2 reads SVGIG (reference sequence). The V gene lost 2 bases and the J gene lost 4 bases, with 17 bases spanning the gap. CDR3 DNA: TGTGCCTGGAGTACTGATCAGGGGAGGAGCACTGAAGCTTTCTTT. Protein product: CAWSTDQGRSTEAFF.

This clone was found a few times. The rearrangement links TRBV30 to TRBJ1-4, with a possible D match to TRBD1 (6 bases). The CDR3 sequence is 14 residues long. The germline V and J ends were trimmed by 2 bases and 4 bases, with 11 bases remaining between them. Germline V gene data show CDR1 as GTSNPN and CDR2 as SVGIG (reference sequence). CDR3 in DNA: TGTGCCTGGAGTAGGACAGCCGGTAATGAAAAACTGTTTTTT. Translation gives CAWSRTAGNEKLFF.

The chain links TRBV5-1 to TRBJ1-1, with a tentative D call TRBD1 (5 bases). Trimming took 7 bases from V and 0 from J, leaving 13 bases between them. The CDR3 loop spans 14 amino acids. Looked up from germline, CDR1 is SGHRS and CDR2 is YFSETQ. Written as DNA, the CDR3 is TGCGCCAGCTCGGGGGACGGACTGAACACTGAAGCTTTCTTT. Translating it yields CASSGDGLNTEAFF.

The V gene is TRBV7-2, the J gene TRBJ1-5; TRBD1 matches at 8 bases. The germline V gene has CDR1 SGHTA and CDR2 FQGNSA. The CDR3 is 15 residues long. Germline trimming cut 0 bases from V and 6 bases from J; bases unmatched to any gene: 4. As DNA, the CDR3 is TGTGCCAGCAGCTTAGCCCCAGGGGGCAGTCAGCCCCAGCATTTT. As protein: CASSLAPGGSQPQHF.

This rearrangement joins TRBV11-2 to TRBJ2-5; no definite D call. Germline V CDR1 and CDR2: SGHAT, FQNNGV. V lost 2 bases to trimming and J lost 5 bases, with 6 bases between them. The CDR3 has 12 residues. This CDR3 is CASSLTGETQYF. CDR3 DNA: TGTGCCAGCAGCTTAACTGGCGAGACCCAGTACTTC.

V usage is TRBV10-3 and J usage is TRBJ2-3, with D perhaps matching TRBD1 (5 bases). CDR3 size: 15 residues. Trimming stripped 6 bases from V and 2 bases from J, with 15 bases between. Germline CDR1 ENHRY, CDR2 SYGVKD. The CDR3, as DNA: TGTGCCATCAGCAGGGAACAGAGCTCCACAGATACGCAGTATTTT. Amino acid sequence: CAISREQSSTDTQYF.

This clone was seen ten or more times. The chain couples TRBV18 to TRBJ1-3; D is unclear. Looked up from germline, CDR1 is KGHSH and CDR2 is LQKENI. This CDR3 comprises 17 residues. Deletions cut 3 bases from V and 0 bases from J, with 15 bases between. The CDR3 loop reads CASSPSPDWSSGNTIYF. In DNA form, the CDR3 reads TGTGCCAGCTCACCTAGTCCCGACTGGAGCTCTGGAAACACCATATATTTT.

The rearrangement joins TRBV4-2 to TRBJ2-7; TRBD1 is a possible D gene (6 bases). The V and J ends lost 1 base and 4 bases respectively, with 14 bases between them. CDR3 size: 15 residues. Looked up from germline, CDR1 is LGHNA and CDR2 is YNFKEQ. The CDR3 DNA reads as TGTGCCAGCAGCCAAGTCGAGGGGGAAGGTTACGAGCAGTACTTC. Translation: CASSQVEGEGYEQYF.

This chain connects TRBV9 to TRBJ1-6; D is ambiguous. The germline V and J ends were trimmed by 0 bases and 11 bases, with 12 bases remaining between them. Germline lookup yields CDR1 SGDLS and CDR2 YYNGEE. The CDR3 length is 14 residues. The DNA of the CDR3 is TGTGCCAGCAGCGTAGACCACCTTAGGGCACCCCTCCACTTT. Residues: CASSVDHLRAPLHF.

The chain has TRBV7-9 and TRBJ1-1; 8 bases match TRBD1. Unmatched junction bases numbered 10, after V lost 4 bases and J lost 0 bases. CDR3 length: 17 amino acids. Germline loops: CDR1 SEHNR, CDR2 FQNEAQ (reference sequence). Here the CDR3 reads CASSSRSRTGMNTEAFF. The DNA of the CDR3 is TGTGCCAGCAGCTCCCGAAGCCGGACAGGGATGAACACTGAAGCTTTCTTT.

This chain joins TRBV2 and TRBJ2-7, with a possible D match to TRBD2 (7 bases). The CDR3 length is 14 residues. The germline V gene has CDR1 SNHLY and CDR2 FYNNEI. Trimming removed 6 bases at V and 3 bases at J, with 15 bases between. The CDR3 region is CASSAEGGNYEQYF. The CDR3 nucleotides read TGTGCCAGCAGCGCCGAGGGGGGGAACTACGAGCAGTACTTC.

The rearrangement uses TRBV7-9 and TRBJ1-2; D perhaps matches TRBD1 (5 bases). The CDR3 is made up of 15 amino acids. V was shortened by 5 bases and J by 8 bases, with 21 bases between the two germline ends. The germline V gene encodes CDR1 SEHNR and CDR2 FQNEAQ (reference sequence). The CDR3 bases are TGTGCCAGCAGCCCCGAGTGGGACGACACTCAGGGCTACACCTTC. This sequence encodes CASSPEWDDTQGYTF.

This chain links TRBV19 with TRBJ1-1; no reliable D call. The CDR3 is 13 amino acids. Trimming took 0 bases from V and 10 from J, leaving 12 bases between them. Germline lookup yields CDR1 LNHDA and CDR2 SQIVND (reference sequence). CDR3: CASSIDVEERAFF. CDR3 DNA sequence: TGTGCCAGTAGTATAGATGTGGAGGAGAGAGCTTTCTTT.

The chain couples TRBV30 to TRBJ1-1; 8 positions agree with TRBD1. Trimming removed 3 bases from V and 4 bases from J; junction bases left unmatched: 4. Germline loops: CDR1 GTSNPN, CDR2 SVGIG (reference sequence). The CDR3 is made up of 13 amino acids. This CDR3 is CAWSDRGGTEAFF. CDR3 in DNA: TGTGCCTGGAGCGACAGGGGTGGCACTGAAGCTTTCTTT.

V gene TRBV30 combines with J gene TRBJ1-4, with 8 nucleotides matching TRBD1. V lost 0 bases and J lost 12; bases outside the gene matches: 15. CDR1 is GTSNPN, CDR2 SVGIG, per germline (reference sequence). The length of the CDR3 is 16 residues. The CDR3 coding sequence is TGTGCCTGGAGTGTAGTGACAGGGGACCGGCGGGTGGAACTGTTTTTT. Amino acids: CAWSVVTGDRRVELFF.

The chain recombines TRBV7-9 with TRBJ2-6; D perhaps matches TRBD2 (6 bases). CDR1 SEHNR and CDR2 FQNEAQ come from the germline V gene (reference sequence). V lost 7 bases and J lost 8, with 9 bases in between. This CDR3 is built from 12 residues. In DNA form, the CDR3 reads TGTGCCAGCAACGGACTATCCAACGTCCTGACTTTC. This gives the protein CASNGLSNVLTF.

This chain joins TRBV25-1 and TRBJ2-5; D possibly corresponds to TRBD1 (5 bases). There are 14 residues in the CDR3. Trimming removed 5 bases at V and 1 base at J, with 11 bases between. Germline CDR1 MGHDK, CDR2 SYGVNS. This CDR3 is CASSLPGAQETQYF. In nucleotides, the CDR3 is TGTGCCAGCAGTCTGCCTGGGGCCCAAGAGACCCAGTACTTC. The full variable domain, in which reference TRBV25-1 and TRBJ2-5 provide the parts outside the CDR3, is EADIYQTPRYLVIGTGKKITLECSQTMGHDKMYWYQQDPGMELHLIHYSYGVNSTEKGDLSSESTVSRIRTEHFPLTLESARPSHTSQYLCASSLPGAQETQYFGPGTRLLVL.

The chain uses TRBV6-5 and TRBJ1-1; TRBD1 aligns across 8 bases. The V segment lost 6 bases and the J segment 1 base; nucleotides outside the gene matches: 4. The CDR3 is 14 residues long. Per the germline V gene, CDR1 is MNHEY and CDR2 is SVGAGI. The chain's CDR3 is CASRPGQENTEAFF. The CDR3 DNA sequence: TGTGCCAGCAGGCCGGGACAGGAGAACACTGAAGCTTTCTTT.

The rearrangement uses TRBV30 and TRBJ2-7; 8 bases match TRBD2. Germline trimming cut 8 bases from V and 6 bases from J; bases unmatched to any gene: 12. The CDR3 is 13 amino acids. Germline CDR1 GTSNPN, CDR2 SVGIG (reference sequence). The CDR3 loop is CAGRDAGGAEQYF. CDR3 DNA sequence: TGTGCCGGTCGCGATGCGGGGGGCGCCGAGCAGTACTTC.

This sequence joins TRBV10-3 and TRBJ2-3; 15 bases fit TRBD2. The CDR3 has 19 residues. J was trimmed by 0 bases and V by 8 bases; bases with no gene match: 12. Germline V gene sequence: CDR1 ENHRY, CDR2 SYGVKD. For the CDR3, the DNA is TGTGCCATCCACCACGCGGGACTAGCGGGGGGCCCTAGCACAGATACGCAGTATTTT. Its translation: CAIHHAGLAGGPSTDTQYF.

This clone was found many times. This chain links TRBV6-6 with TRBJ1-5; 7 nucleotides agree with TRBD1. CDR1 is MNHNY, CDR2 SVGAGI, per germline (reference sequence). This CDR3 is built from 14 residues. J lost 7 bases, V lost 6 bases, and 9 bases had no gene match. The CDR3 nucleotides are TGTGCCAGCAGGCCGACAGGGAAGTGGCAGCCCCAGCATTTT. It translates to CASRPTGKWQPQHF.

The chain couples TRBV10-3 to TRBJ1-1; TRBD1 matches at 11 bases. V was clipped by 3 bases and J by 3 bases; unmatched bases: 9. Germline loops: CDR1 ENHRY, CDR2 SYGVKD. CDR3 length: 17 residues. The CDR3 protein is CAISEHRGTGGDTEAFF. The DNA for the CDR3 is TGTGCCATCAGTGAACATAGGGGGACAGGGGGTGACACTGAAGCTTTCTTT.